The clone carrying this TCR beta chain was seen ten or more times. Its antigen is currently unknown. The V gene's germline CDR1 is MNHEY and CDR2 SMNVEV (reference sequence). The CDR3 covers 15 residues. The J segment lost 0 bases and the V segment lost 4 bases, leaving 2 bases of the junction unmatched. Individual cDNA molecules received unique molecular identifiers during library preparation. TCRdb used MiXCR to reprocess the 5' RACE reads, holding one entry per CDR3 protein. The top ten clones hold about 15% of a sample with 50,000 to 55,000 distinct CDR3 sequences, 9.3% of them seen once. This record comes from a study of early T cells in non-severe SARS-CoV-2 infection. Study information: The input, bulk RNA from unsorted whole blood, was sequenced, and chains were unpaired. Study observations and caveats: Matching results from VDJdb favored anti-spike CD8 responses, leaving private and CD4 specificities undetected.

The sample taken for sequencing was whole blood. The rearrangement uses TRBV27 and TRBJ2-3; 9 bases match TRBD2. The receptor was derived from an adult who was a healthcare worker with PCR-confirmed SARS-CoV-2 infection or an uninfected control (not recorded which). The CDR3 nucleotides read TGTGCCAGCAGTTACCTAGCGGGAAGCACAGATACGCAGTATTTT. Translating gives CASSYLAGSTDTQYF.